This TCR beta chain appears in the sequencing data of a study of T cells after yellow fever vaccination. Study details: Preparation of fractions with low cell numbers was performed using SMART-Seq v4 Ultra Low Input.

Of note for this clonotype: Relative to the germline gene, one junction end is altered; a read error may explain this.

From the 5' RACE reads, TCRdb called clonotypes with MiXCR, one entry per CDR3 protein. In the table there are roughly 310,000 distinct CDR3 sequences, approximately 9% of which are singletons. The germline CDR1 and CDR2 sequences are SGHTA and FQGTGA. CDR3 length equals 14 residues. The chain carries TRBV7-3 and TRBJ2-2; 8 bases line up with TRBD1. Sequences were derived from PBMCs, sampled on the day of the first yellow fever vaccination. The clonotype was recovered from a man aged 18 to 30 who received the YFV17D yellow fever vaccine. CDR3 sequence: CASRQGAGDRGAVF. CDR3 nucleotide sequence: TGTGCCAGCCGTCAGGGGGCCGGGGACCGGGGAGCTGTTTTT.